The rows below give T cell receptor beta chains drawn from one sample of a study of OX40 agonist ivuxolimab in advanced cancers. The table came from immunoSEQ multiplex PCR; TCRdb's copy has only in-frame clones and leaves some out. The sample has about 98,000 clones; roughly 93% are singletons. The input for sequencing was CD4+ or CD8+ T cells sorted from blood, taken in a trial of the OX40 agonist ivuxolimab. These receptors originate from an adult with an advanced solid tumor such as melanoma, head and neck, liver or kidney cancer. Each CDR3 is given with its conserved first and last residue. Fields, in order: D gene, J gene, V gene, clone size, CDR3 DNA, CDR3 protein. The D gene is left open where the match is weak. A row's size may be missing; if present it is once, few, many or a size class.

D gene: TRBD2
J gene: TRBJ2-1
V gene: TRBV28
clone size: NA
CDR3 DNA: TGTGCCAGCAGTTTAATGGCTAGCGGGGACATATACAATGAGCAGTTCTTC
CDR3 protein: CASSLMASGDIYNEQFF

D gene: TRBD1
J gene: TRBJ1-3
V gene: TRBV19
clone size: NA
CDR3 DNA: TGTGCCAGTAGTAGGCAGGGGGGGAGCTCTGGAAACACCATATATTTT
CDR3 protein: CASSRQGGSSGNTIYF

D gene: TRBD2
J gene: TRBJ2-3
V gene: TRBV2
clone size: NA
CDR3 DNA: TGTGCCAGCAGTTACCATCCAGGACTAGCGGGAACGGATACGCAGTATTTT
CDR3 protein: CASSYHPGLAGTDTQYF

D gene: TRBD2
J gene: TRBJ2-1
V gene: TRBV5-6
clone size: NA
CDR3 DNA: TGTGCCAGCAGCTTGGACCTAGCGGGCTACAATGAGCAGTTCTTC
CDR3 protein: CASSLDLAGYNEQFF

D gene: TRBD2
J gene: TRBJ2-7
V gene: TRBV28
clone size: NA
CDR3 DNA: TGTGCCAGCAGTTTTGAGACGGGAGGAAGGAGGGAGCAGTACTTC
CDR3 protein: CASSFETGGRREQYF

D gene: TRBD1
J gene: TRBJ1-4
V gene: TRBV11-3
clone size: NA
CDR3 DNA: TGTGCCAGCAGTTTAGGGACAGTAACTAATGAAAAACTGTTTTTT
CDR3 protein: CASSLGTVTNEKLFF

D gene: NA
J gene: TRBJ1-2
V gene: TRBV18
clone size: NA
CDR3 DNA: TGTGCCAGCTCACCGGTGGCAGGGTTTGACTATGGCTACACCTTC
CDR3 protein: CASSPVAGFDYGYTF

D gene: NA
J gene: TRBJ2-3
V gene: TRBV7-3
clone size: NA
CDR3 DNA: TGTGCCAGCAGCCCAGGGGCGGACGGTAGCACAGATACGCAGTATTTT
CDR3 protein: CASSPGADGSTDTQYF

D gene: NA
J gene: TRBJ1-6
V gene: TRBV5-1
clone size: NA
CDR3 DNA: TGCGCCAGCAGCTTGGAAACCCAGGGGAATTCACCCCTCCACTTT
CDR3 protein: CASSLETQGNSPLHF

D gene: TRBD1
J gene: TRBJ1-4
V gene: TRBV6-4
clone size: NA
CDR3 DNA: TGTGCCAGCGGTTTCGACAGGGGGACTCGGGCTAATGAAAAACTGTTTTTT
CDR3 protein: CASGFDRGTRANEKLFF

D gene: NA
J gene: TRBJ2-5
V gene: TRBV7-9
clone size: NA
CDR3 DNA: TGTGCCAGCAGCTTTCTAGAAGAGACCCAGTACTTC
CDR3 protein: CASSFLEETQYF

D gene: NA
J gene: TRBJ1-4
V gene: TRBV7-2
clone size: NA
CDR3 DNA: TGTGCCAGCAGCTTAGTATCTACGACAGTTTACGAAAAACTGTTTTTT
CDR3 protein: CASSLVSTTVYEKLFF

D gene: TRBD2
J gene: TRBJ2-1
V gene: TRBV6-6
clone size: NA
CDR3 DNA: TGTGCCAGCAGTCACCGGACTAGCGGGAGTACAGATGAGCAGTTCTTC
CDR3 protein: CASSHRTSGSTDEQFF

D gene: NA
J gene: TRBJ1-1
V gene: TRBV6-6
clone size: NA
CDR3 DNA: TGTGCCAGCAGTTACTCACGAAGAAGCGGGCTAGCTTTCTTT
CDR3 protein: CASSYSRRSGLAFF

D gene: NA
J gene: TRBJ2-1
V gene: TRBV20-1
clone size: NA
CDR3 DNA: TGCAGTGCTAGTCATGAGCAGTTCTTC
CDR3 protein: CSASHEQFF

D gene: TRBD1
J gene: TRBJ1-5
V gene: TRBV6-5
clone size: NA
CDR3 DNA: TGTGCCAGCAGTTACCAGGGGGGCAGTCAGCCCCAGCATTTT
CDR3 protein: CASSYQGGSQPQHF

D gene: NA
J gene: TRBJ2-2
V gene: TRBV7-9
clone size: NA
CDR3 DNA: TGTGCCAGCAGGCCCGGGACACAGAACACCGGGGAGCTGTTTTTT
CDR3 protein: CASRPGTQNTGELFF

D gene: NA
J gene: TRBJ1-6
V gene: TRBV28
clone size: once
CDR3 DNA: TGTGCCAGCAGTACTACTCTGGGACCGCGGTCACCCCTCCACTTT
CDR3 protein: CASSTTLGPRSPLHF

D gene: NA
J gene: TRBJ1-2
V gene: TRBV30
clone size: NA
CDR3 DNA: TGTGCCTGGAGTCGCGACAGGCCGTATGGCTACACCTTC
CDR3 protein: CAWSRDRPYGYTF

D gene: NA
J gene: TRBJ1-1
V gene: TRBV28
clone size: NA
CDR3 DNA: TGTGCCAGCAGTTTGGTAAGGGCCCGAATGAACACTGAAGCTTTCTTT
CDR3 protein: CASSLVRARMNTEAFF

D gene: NA
J gene: TRBJ1-2
V gene: TRBV6-5
clone size: few
CDR3 DNA: TGTGCCAGCAGTTACATAGCACAGGTCCGTGGCTACACCTTC
CDR3 protein: CASSYIAQVRGYTF

D gene: NA
J gene: TRBJ1-6
V gene: TRBV6-5
clone size: NA
CDR3 DNA: TGTGCCAGCAGTTATCAGGGTTGGGATTCACCCCTCCACTTT
CDR3 protein: CASSYQGWDSPLHF

D gene: TRBD1
J gene: TRBJ1-1
V gene: TRBV11-3
clone size: NA
CDR3 DNA: TGTGCCAGCAGCCCTTGGAGGTCCCAGGGACAGGGATTCACTGAAGCTTTCTTT
CDR3 protein: CASSPWRSQGQGFTEAFF

D gene: NA
J gene: TRBJ2-7
V gene: TRBV28
clone size: NA
CDR3 DNA: TGTGCCAGCACTCAACAGGGCTACGAGCAGTACTTC
CDR3 protein: CASTQQGYEQYF

D gene: NA
J gene: TRBJ1-2
V gene: TRBV30
clone size: NA
CDR3 DNA: TGTGCCGCCGGGGAGGGGGGGAAGGGTAGTAGAGGCTACACCTTC
CDR3 protein: CAAGEGGKGSRGYTF

D gene: NA
J gene: TRBJ1-6
V gene: TRBV28
clone size: NA
CDR3 DNA: TGTGCCAGCAGCGGGGTTAATTCACCCCTCCACTTT
CDR3 protein: CASSGVNSPLHF

D gene: NA
J gene: TRBJ1-2
V gene: TRBV11-2
clone size: NA
CDR3 DNA: TGTGCCAGCAGCGGTGGATATTATGGCTACACCTTC
CDR3 protein: CASSGGYYGYTF

D gene: TRBD1
J gene: TRBJ1-1
V gene: TRBV28
clone size: NA
CDR3 DNA: TGTGCCAGCAGTGTACAGGGGGCGAAGACTGAAGCTTTCTTT
CDR3 protein: CASSVQGAKTEAFF

D gene: TRBD1
J gene: TRBJ1-6
V gene: TRBV5-4
clone size: NA
CDR3 DNA: TGTGCCAGCAGCATCCGGACAGGGGGATCCTATAATTCACCCCTCCACTTT
CDR3 protein: CASSIRTGGSYNSPLHF

D gene: NA
J gene: TRBJ1-2
V gene: TRBV25-1
clone size: NA
CDR3 DNA: TGTGCCAGCAGTGAATATGACCAGTTTGGCTACACCTTC
CDR3 protein: CASSEYDQFGYTF

D gene: TRBD1
J gene: TRBJ2-5
V gene: TRBV2
clone size: NA
CDR3 DNA: TGTGCCAGCACAGGGACAGGAGAGACCCAGTACTTC
CDR3 protein: CASTGTGETQYF

D gene: NA
J gene: TRBJ2-3
V gene: TRBV11-2
clone size: NA
CDR3 DNA: TGTGCCAGCAGCTTTTTCGATACGCAGTATTTT
CDR3 protein: CASSFFDTQYF

D gene: NA
J gene: TRBJ2-5
V gene: TRBV7-7
clone size: NA
CDR3 DNA: TGTGCTAGCAGCTTAGACGGCCCGGAGACCCAGTACTTC
CDR3 protein: CASSLDGPETQYF

D gene: TRBD2
J gene: TRBJ2-7
V gene: TRBV28
clone size: NA
CDR3 DNA: TGTGCCAGCAGTTTATTTGGGACTAGTAGCATTGACGAGCAGTACTTC
CDR3 protein: CASSLFGTSSIDEQYF

D gene: NA
J gene: TRBJ2-3
V gene: TRBV9
clone size: NA
CDR3 DNA: TGTGCCAGCAGCCCACAACTCACAGATACGCAGTATTTT
CDR3 protein: CASSPQLTDTQYF

D gene: TRBD1
J gene: TRBJ1-6
V gene: TRBV28
clone size: NA
CDR3 DNA: TGTGCCAGCAGACGACCCAGGACAGGTAGCTCCTATAATTCACCCCTCCACTTT
CDR3 protein: CASRRPRTGSSYNSPLHF

D gene: NA
J gene: TRBJ1-1
V gene: TRBV6-1
clone size: NA
CDR3 DNA: TGTGCCAGCAGTGAATCGGGACGGACTGAAGCTTTCTTT
CDR3 protein: CASSESGRTEAFF

D gene: NA
J gene: TRBJ2-3
V gene: TRBV23-1
clone size: NA
CDR3 DNA: TGCGCCAGCAGTAAGATAGCGGAGAGGGGTTACACAGATACGCAGTATTTT
CDR3 protein: CASSKIAERGYTDTQYF

D gene: NA
J gene: TRBJ1-2
V gene: TRBV6-5
clone size: NA
CDR3 DNA: TGTGCCAGCAGTTACGGCCCGGGACGCCTAGGCTACACCTTC
CDR3 protein: CASSYGPGRLGYTF

D gene: TRBD2
J gene: TRBJ2-1
V gene: TRBV11-3
clone size: NA
CDR3 DNA: TGTGCCAGCAGCTTAGCCCCGTCTAGCGGGCTATACAGCTCCTACAATGAGCAGTTCTTC
CDR3 protein: CASSLAPSSGLYSSYNEQFF

D gene: NA
J gene: TRBJ1-6
V gene: TRBV6-5
clone size: NA
CDR3 DNA: TGTGCCAGCACCTCGCCCTTCGTTCATAATTCACCCCTCCACTTT
CDR3 protein: CASTSPFVHNSPLHF

D gene: NA
J gene: TRBJ1-2
V gene: TRBV2
clone size: NA
CDR3 DNA: TGTGCCAGCAGAGCCACAGTATCTAACTATGGCTACACCTTC
CDR3 protein: CASRATVSNYGYTF

D gene: NA
J gene: TRBJ2-3
V gene: TRBV12-5
clone size: NA
CDR3 DNA: TGTGCTAGTGGTTTGGGGGTATCGAGAGCCCGCACAGATACGCAGTATTTT
CDR3 protein: CASGLGVSRARTDTQYF

D gene: TRBD1
J gene: TRBJ1-2
V gene: TRBV6-1
clone size: NA
CDR3 DNA: TGTGCCACATTATGGGGACAGGGGGTAGGTGGCTACACCTTC
CDR3 protein: CATLWGQGVGGYTF

D gene: TRBD1
J gene: TRBJ1-3
V gene: TRBV7-9
clone size: NA
CDR3 DNA: TGTGCCAGCAGCTTTCCAGGGGGGAGCTCTGGAAACACCATATATTTT
CDR3 protein: CASSFPGGSSGNTIYF

D gene: TRBD1
J gene: TRBJ1-2
V gene: TRBV6-5
clone size: NA
CDR3 DNA: TGTGCCACCATGTCGACAGGGTCGGGCTATGGCTACACCTTC
CDR3 protein: CATMSTGSGYGYTF

D gene: NA
J gene: TRBJ2-1
V gene: TRBV6-5
clone size: NA
CDR3 DNA: TGTGCCAGCAGGGGGAACCAGAATGAGCAGTTCTTC
CDR3 protein: CASRGNQNEQFF

D gene: NA
J gene: TRBJ1-2
V gene: TRBV28
clone size: NA
CDR3 DNA: TGTGCCAGCAGCCGGAGAAAGGCGGGGACTATTAACTATGGCTACACCTTC
CDR3 protein: CASSRRKAGTINYGYTF

D gene: NA
J gene: TRBJ1-3
V gene: TRBV19
clone size: NA
CDR3 DNA: TGTGCCAGTAACGTACAGGGTGCGGGAAACACCATATATTTT
CDR3 protein: CASNVQGAGNTIYF